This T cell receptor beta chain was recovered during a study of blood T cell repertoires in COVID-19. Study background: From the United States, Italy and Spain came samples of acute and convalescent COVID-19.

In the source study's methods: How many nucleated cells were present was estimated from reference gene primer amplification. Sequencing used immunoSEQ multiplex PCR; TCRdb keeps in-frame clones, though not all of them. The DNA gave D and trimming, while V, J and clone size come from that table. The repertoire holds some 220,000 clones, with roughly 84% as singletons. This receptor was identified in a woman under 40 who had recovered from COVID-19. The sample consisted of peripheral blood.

The CDR3 nucleotides are TGCGCCAGCAGCTCGCAGGGGGGCGGGACCTACGAGCAGTACTTC. Protein: CASSSQGGGTYEQYF. The rearrangement uses TRBV4-1 and TRBJ2-7, with D perhaps matching TRBD1 (7 bases). Trimming removed 5 bases at V and 2 bases at J, with 16 bases between. CDR1 is MGHRA and CDR2 is YSYEKL in the germline V gene. This CDR3 comprises 15 residues.